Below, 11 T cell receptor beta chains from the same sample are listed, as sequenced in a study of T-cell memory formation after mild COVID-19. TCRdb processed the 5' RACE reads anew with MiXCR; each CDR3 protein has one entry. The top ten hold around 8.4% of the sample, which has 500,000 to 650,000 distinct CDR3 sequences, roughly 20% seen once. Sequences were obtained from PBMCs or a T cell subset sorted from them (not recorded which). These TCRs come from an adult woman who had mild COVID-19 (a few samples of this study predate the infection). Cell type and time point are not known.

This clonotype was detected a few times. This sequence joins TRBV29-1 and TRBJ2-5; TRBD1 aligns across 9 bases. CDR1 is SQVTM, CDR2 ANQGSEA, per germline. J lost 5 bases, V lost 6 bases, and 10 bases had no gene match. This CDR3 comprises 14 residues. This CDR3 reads CSVLPGTGWETQYF. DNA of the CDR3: TGCAGCGTCCTCCCTGGGACAGGGTGGGAGACCCAGTACTTC.

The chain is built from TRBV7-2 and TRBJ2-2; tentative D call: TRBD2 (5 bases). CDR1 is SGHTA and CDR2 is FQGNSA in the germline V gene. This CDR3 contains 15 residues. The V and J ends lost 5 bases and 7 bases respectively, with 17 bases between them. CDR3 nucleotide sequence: TGTGCCAGCAGCCCGAACCGGGCCGCGGGCGGGGAGCTGTTTTTT. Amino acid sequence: CASSPNRAAGGELFF. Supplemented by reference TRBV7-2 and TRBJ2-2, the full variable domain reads GAGVSQSPSNKVTEKGKDVELRCDPISGHTALYWYRQSLGQGLEFLIYFQGNSAPDKSGLPSDRFSAERTGGSVSTLTIQRTQQEDSAVYLCASSPNRAAGGELFFGEGSRLTVL.

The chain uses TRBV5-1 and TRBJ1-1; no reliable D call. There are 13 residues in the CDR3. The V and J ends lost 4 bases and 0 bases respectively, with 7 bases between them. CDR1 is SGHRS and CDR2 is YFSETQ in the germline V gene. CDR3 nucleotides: TGCGCCAGCAGCCCGTACATGAACACTGAAGCTTTCTTT. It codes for CASSPYMNTEAFF. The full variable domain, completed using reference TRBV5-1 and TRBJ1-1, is KAGVTQTPRYLIKTRGQQVTLSCSPISGHRSVSWYQQTPGQGLQFLFEYFSETQRNKGNFPGRFSGRQFSNSRSEMNVSTLELGDSALYLCASSPYMNTEAFFGQGTRLTVV.

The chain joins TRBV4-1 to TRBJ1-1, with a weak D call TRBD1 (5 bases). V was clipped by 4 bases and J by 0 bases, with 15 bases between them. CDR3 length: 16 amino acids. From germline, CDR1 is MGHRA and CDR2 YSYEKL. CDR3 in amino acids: CASSRIPGLMNTEAFF. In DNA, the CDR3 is TGCGCCAGCAGCCGCATACCGGGACTCATGAACACTGAAGCTTTCTTT.

CDR3: CASSEDLRSYEQYF. In DNA form, the CDR3 reads TGTGCCAGCAGTGAGGACTTGCGCTCCTACGAGCAGTACTTC. The J gene is TRBJ2-7, the V gene TRBV6-1; tentatively, D is TRBD2 (5 bases). Trimming left V 3 bases short and J 0 bases short, with 9 bases between. Germline CDR1 MNHNS, CDR2 SASEGT. This CDR3 region has 14 residues.

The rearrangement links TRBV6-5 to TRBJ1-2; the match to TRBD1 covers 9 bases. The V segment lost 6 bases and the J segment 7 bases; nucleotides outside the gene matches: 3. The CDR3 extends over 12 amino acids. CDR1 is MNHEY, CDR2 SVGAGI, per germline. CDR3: CASSPTGGGYTF. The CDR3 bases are TGTGCCAGCAGCCCGACAGGGGGTGGCTACACCTTC.

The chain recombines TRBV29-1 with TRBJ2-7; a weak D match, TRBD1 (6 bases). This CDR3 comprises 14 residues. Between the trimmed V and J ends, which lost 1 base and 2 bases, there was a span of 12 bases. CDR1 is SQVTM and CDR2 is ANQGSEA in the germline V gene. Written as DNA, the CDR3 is TGCAGCGTTGAAGGACAGGTCGCCCCCTACGAGCAGTACTTC. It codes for CSVEGQVAPYEQYF.

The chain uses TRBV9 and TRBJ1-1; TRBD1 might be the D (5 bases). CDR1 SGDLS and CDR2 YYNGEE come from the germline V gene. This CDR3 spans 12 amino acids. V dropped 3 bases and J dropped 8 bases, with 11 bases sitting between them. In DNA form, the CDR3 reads TGTGCCAGCAGCGGACCGGGACCCGAAGCTTTCTTT. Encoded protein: CASSGPGPEAFF.

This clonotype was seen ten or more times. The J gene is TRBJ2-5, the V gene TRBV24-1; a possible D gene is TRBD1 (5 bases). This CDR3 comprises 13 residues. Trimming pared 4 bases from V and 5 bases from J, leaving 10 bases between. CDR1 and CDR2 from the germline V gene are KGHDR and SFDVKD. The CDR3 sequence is CATSDSNRETQYF. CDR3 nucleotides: TGTGCCACCAGTGACTCAAACAGGGAGACCCAGTACTTC.

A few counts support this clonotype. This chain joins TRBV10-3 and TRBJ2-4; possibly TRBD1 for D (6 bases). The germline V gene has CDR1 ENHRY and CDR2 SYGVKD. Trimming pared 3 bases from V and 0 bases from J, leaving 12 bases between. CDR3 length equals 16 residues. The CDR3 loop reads CAISESGAKAKNIQYF. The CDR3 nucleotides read TGTGCCATCAGTGAATCAGGGGCGAAAGCCAAAAACATTCAGTACTTC.

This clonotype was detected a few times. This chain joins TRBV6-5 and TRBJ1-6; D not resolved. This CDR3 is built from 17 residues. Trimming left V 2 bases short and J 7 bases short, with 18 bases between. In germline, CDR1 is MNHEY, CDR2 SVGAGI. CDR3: CASSYLGGEVPNSPLHF. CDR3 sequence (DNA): TGTGCCAGCAGTTACCTGGGCGGCGAGGTCCCGAATTCACCCCTCCACTTT.